The clone carrying this TCR beta chain was observed a single time. This entry belongs to a study of blood T cell repertoires in COVID-19. Background on the study: Specimens from acute and convalescent COVID-19 originated in the United States, Italy and Spain. Sample material is recorded as cDNA or gDNA derived from T cells, B-cell-depleted T cells, or PBMCs.

Germline assignment: CDR1 MDHEN and CDR2 SYDVKM. The length of the CDR3 is 15 residues. With 3 bases clipped from V and 7 bases from J, the junction kept 8 bases outside the gene matches. How the authors handled the data: Nucleated cell counts were estimated from reference gene primer amplification. The assay was immunoSEQ multiplex PCR, and TCRdb's table has in-frame clones only and misses some. The V and J calls and clone size come from that table; D and trimming were worked out from the DNA. Altogether about 170,000 clones are present, around 77% being singletons, with the ten largest covering around 2.7%.

The clonotype originates from a man aged 65 to 79 with acute or convalescent COVID-19. This chain uses TRBV28 with TRBJ1-5, with 8 bases that match TRBD1. Material for sequencing was peripheral blood. The CDR3 spells CASSLQDRVKQPQHF. The CDR3 bases are TGTGCCAGCAGTTTGCAGGACAGGGTCAAGCAGCCCCAGCATTTT.